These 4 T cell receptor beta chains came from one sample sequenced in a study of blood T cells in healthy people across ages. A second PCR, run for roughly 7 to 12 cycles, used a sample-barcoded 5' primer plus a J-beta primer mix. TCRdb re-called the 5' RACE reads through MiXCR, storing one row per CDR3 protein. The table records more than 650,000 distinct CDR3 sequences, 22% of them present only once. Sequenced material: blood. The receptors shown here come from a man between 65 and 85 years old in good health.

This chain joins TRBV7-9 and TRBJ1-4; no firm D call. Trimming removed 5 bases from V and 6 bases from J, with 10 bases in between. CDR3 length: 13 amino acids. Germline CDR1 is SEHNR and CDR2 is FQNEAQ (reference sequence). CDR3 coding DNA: TGTGCCAGCAGCCCCGGGAGCCATGAAAAACTGTTTTTT. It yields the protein CASSPGSHEKLFF.

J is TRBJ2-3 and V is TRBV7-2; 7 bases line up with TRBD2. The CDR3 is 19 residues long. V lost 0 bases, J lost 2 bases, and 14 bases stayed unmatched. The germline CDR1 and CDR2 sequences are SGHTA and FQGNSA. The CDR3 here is CASSLASSGVPRFTDTQYF. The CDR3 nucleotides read TGTGCCAGCAGCTTAGCATCGAGCGGGGTCCCCCGCTTCACAGATACGCAGTATTTT.

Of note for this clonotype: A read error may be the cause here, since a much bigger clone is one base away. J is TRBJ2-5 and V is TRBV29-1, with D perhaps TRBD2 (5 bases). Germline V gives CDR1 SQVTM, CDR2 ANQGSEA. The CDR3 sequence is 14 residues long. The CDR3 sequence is CSVWAGPLQGTQYF. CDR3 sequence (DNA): TGCAGCGTTTGGGCGGGCCCTCTTCAAGGGACCCAGTACTTC.

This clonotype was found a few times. For the CDR3, the DNA is TGTGCCAGCATCCAGCGGCTAGCGGCTAACACCGGGGAGCTGTTTTTT. It codes for CASIQRLAANTGELFF. The chain employs TRBV11-2 and TRBJ2-2, with 7 bases aligning to TRBD2. The germline V gene has CDR1 SGHAT and CDR2 FQNNGV. V lost 7 bases and J lost 2; bases outside the gene matches: 10. The CDR3 loop spans 16 amino acids.